This TCR beta chain was recovered during a study of radiotherapy plus CTLA-4 blockade in lung cancer. Per the germline V gene, CDR1 is SGHRS and CDR2 is YFSETQ. This CDR3 is 15 amino acids long. Unmatched junction bases numbered 6, after V lost 4 bases and J lost 6 bases. Concerning this clone itself: Its antigen is as yet unknown.

Only in-frame clones appear in the TCRdb table, and some are missing; sequencing was by immunoSEQ multiplex PCR. The sample consists of tens of thousands of clones, approximately 77% of them appearing once. The study's findings and limits: Early blood T cell clone dynamics, with interferon-beta, were reported to best predict response. Once radiotherapy plus ipilimumab had been given, TCR clones derived from tumor expanded in blood.

This receptor was obtained from a human donor with non-small cell lung cancer that progressed on radiotherapy plus ipilimumab. The source material was peripheral blood, sampled from a patient treated with radiotherapy plus ipilimumab. The chain couples TRBV5-1 to TRBJ2-2; 10 bases are a match to TRBD1. CDR3 DNA sequence: TGCGCCAGCAGCCCGGACAGGGGGGGATCCGGGGAGCTGTTTTTT. Its translation is CASSPDRGGSGELFF.